This T cell receptor (beta chain) was profiled in a study of CXCR3-negative and CXCR3-positive naive CD8 T cells. Study background: Roughly 1.5 +/- 0.3 million TRB reads came from each library, giving some 140 million in total. Study results and limitations: A higher hydrophobicity marked the TRB CDR3s of CXCR3-positive naive cells versus CXCR3-negative naive cells. Partly lower CXCR3 expression followed cryopreservation, and most assays relied on fresh PBMCs.

CD45RO-CCR7+CD27+CD95- defined naive CD8+ T cells. Researchers prepared the TRB cDNA libraries using 5' RACE with UMI labels. TCRdb reprocessed the 5' RACE reads and keeps a single row for each CDR3 protein, giving no DNA. This table holds 140,000 to 150,000 distinct CDR3 sequences. Regarding this clonotype: Its antigen is unknown.

The material sequenced was naive CXCR3+ CD8+ T cells from blood. The subset was: CD45RO-CCR7+CD27+CD95- naive CD8+ T cells expressing CXCR3 (TNR3+). The TCR originated in a human donor in good health. Some clones in this sample may be carry-over from other donors' samples.

CDR3 sequence reads: CASSLGKWGGNGYTF. The genes are TRBV12-3 or TRBV12-4 and TRBJ1-2. This CDR3 is built from 15 residues.